Listed here are 8 T cell receptor beta chains from one sample, sequenced in a study of breast tumors, draining lymph nodes, adjacent tissues (TCRdb year 2016). The library was produced with multiplex PCR. TCRdb names Illumina HiSeq 2000 as the instrument used. TCRdb reanalyzed the raw reads on its own, using fastp at Q25 for trimming and MiXCR for clone calling, and kept in-frame beta chains. Duplicate CDR3 protein sequences are folded into a single record with the most common DNA and genes. Across this sample there are roughly 19,000 distinct CDR3 sequences, with 50% seen only once. The ten largest clones add up to 7.8% of the sample. The sample consisted of breast tumor tissue. The source of these receptors is a female donor with breast cancer. Some clones in this sample may be carry-over from other donors' samples.

To note about this clonotype: A much larger clone sits a single nucleotide away, making a read error possible. This sequence joins TRBV6-1 and TRBJ2-6, with a possible D match to TRBD2 (5 bases). Germline values: CDR1 MNHNS, CDR2 SASEGT. The CDR3 is made up of 18 amino acids. Trimming took 5 bases from V and 0 from J, leaving 17 bases between them. This CDR3 is CASSQLALSVSGANVLTF. CDR3 nucleotide sequence: TGTGCCAGCAGTCAATTGGCCCTTAGCGTCTCTGGGGCCAACGTCCTGACTTTC.

The chain couples TRBV24-1 to TRBJ2-1; D remains ambiguous. Trimming stripped 4 bases from V and 6 bases from J, with 6 bases between. CDR1 and CDR2 (germline): KGHDR, SFDVKD. This CDR3 comprises 12 residues. The CDR3 spells CATSEFTNEQFF. As DNA, the CDR3 is TGTGCCACCAGTGAATTTACCAATGAGCAGTTCTTC.

Ten or more counts support this clonotype. CDR3 bases: TGTGCCAGCAGCCAGGACAGCAGCTCCTACAATGAGCAGTTCTTC. Encoded protein: CASSQDSSSYNEQFF. The rearrangement links TRBV7-2 to TRBJ2-1; the D gene is possibly TRBD1 (6 bases). CDR3 length: 15 residues. The V gene lost 5 bases and the J gene lost 0 bases, with 11 bases spanning the gap. The germline gives CDR1 SGHTA, CDR2 FQGNSA.

V is TRBV15 and J is TRBJ1-2; D is unresolved. Germline CDR1 and CDR2: LNHNV and YYDKDF (reference sequence). The V end lost 3 bases, the J end lost 2 bases, and 10 bases lay between the germline ends. The CDR3 extends over 14 amino acids. The CDR3 region has the DNA TGTGCCACCAGCAGCTTGGATCTAAACTATGGCTACACCTTC. This codes for CATSSLDLNYGYTF.

This chain connects TRBV5-1 to TRBJ2-2, with 9 bases lining up with TRBD1. Germline loops: CDR1 SGHRS, CDR2 YFSETQ. This CDR3 has 15 amino acids. V lost 4 bases, J lost 5 bases, and 6 bases stayed unmatched. The CDR3 nucleotides read TGCGCCAGCAGCAAGGGACAGGGTGGGACCGGGGAGCTGTTTTTT. This encodes CASSKGQGGTGELFF.

This clonotype has ten or more counts. V usage is TRBV11-1 and J usage is TRBJ2-7, with D unclear. Germline values: CDR1 SGHAT, CDR2 FQDESV (reference sequence). V lost 2 bases and J lost 3, with 14 bases in between. This CDR3 is 15 amino acids long. The CDR3 DNA reads TGTGCCAGCAGCTTAACGACCGCTACCTACTACGAGCAGTACTTC. This sequence encodes CASSLTTATYYEQYF.

The CDR3 sequence: CATSRTGTRAAREQFF. The CDR3 coding sequence is TGTGCCACCAGCAGGACCGGGACTAGGGCTGCCCGGGAGCAGTTCTTC. The V and J genes are TRBV15 and TRBJ2-1; 8 nucleotides match TRBD2. Germline V gene lookup returns CDR1 LNHNV and CDR2 YYDKDF (reference sequence). There are 16 residues in the CDR3. V shed 3 bases, J shed 10 bases, and the junction held 14 bases outside the gene matches.

The chain links TRBV19 to TRBJ2-5; D gene unclear. The germline CDR1 and CDR2 sequences are LNHDA and SQIVND (reference sequence). Trimming removed 3 bases at V and 2 bases at J, with 10 bases between. This CDR3 contains 14 residues. For the CDR3, the DNA is TGTGCCAGTAGTATCCGCGGCGGTCAAGAGACCCAGTACTTC. Protein product: CASSIRGGQETQYF.